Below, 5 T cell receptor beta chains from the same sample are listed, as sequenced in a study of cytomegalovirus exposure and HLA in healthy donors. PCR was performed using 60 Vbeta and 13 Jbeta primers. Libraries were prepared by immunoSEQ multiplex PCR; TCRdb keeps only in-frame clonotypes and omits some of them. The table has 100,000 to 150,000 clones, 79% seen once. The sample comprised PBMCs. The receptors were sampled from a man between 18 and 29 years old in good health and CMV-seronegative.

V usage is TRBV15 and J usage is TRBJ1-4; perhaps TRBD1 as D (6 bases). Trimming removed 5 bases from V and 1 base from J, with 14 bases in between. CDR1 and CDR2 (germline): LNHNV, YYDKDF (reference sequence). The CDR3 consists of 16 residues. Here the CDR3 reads CATSYAQQGTNEKLFF. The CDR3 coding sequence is TGTGCCACCAGCTACGCCCAACAGGGAACTAATGAAAAACTGTTTTTT.

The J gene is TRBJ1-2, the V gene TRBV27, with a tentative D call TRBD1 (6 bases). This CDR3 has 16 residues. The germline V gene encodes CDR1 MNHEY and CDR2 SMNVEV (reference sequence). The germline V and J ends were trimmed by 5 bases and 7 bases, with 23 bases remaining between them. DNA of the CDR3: TGTGCCAGCAGTCGGATGGTAACCGGGGGGCTGACTGGCTACACCTTC. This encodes CASSRMVTGGLTGYTF.

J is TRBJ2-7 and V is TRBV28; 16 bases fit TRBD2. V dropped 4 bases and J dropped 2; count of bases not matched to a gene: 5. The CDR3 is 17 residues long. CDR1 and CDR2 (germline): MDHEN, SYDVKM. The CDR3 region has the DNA TGTGCCAGCAGTTCCCCCGGGACTAGCGGGAGGGCCTACGAGCAGTACTTC. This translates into CASSSPGTSGRAYEQYF.

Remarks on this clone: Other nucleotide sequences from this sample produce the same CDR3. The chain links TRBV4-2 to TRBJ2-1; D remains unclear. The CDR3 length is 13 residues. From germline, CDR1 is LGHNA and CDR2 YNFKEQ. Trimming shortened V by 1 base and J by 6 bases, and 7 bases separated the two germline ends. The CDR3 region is CASSQGGGNEQFF. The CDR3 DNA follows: TGTGCCAGCAGCCAAGGCGGTGGCAATGAGCAGTTCTTC.

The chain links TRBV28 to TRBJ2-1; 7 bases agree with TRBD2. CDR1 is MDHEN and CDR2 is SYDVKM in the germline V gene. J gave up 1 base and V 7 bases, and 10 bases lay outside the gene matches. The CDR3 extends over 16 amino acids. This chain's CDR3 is CASIPSVGGSYNEQFF. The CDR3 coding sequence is TGTGCCAGCATCCCAAGCGTCGGGGGGTCCTACAATGAGCAGTTCTTC. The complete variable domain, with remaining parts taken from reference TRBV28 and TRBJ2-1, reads DVKVTQSSRYLVKRTGEKVFLECVQDMDHENMFWYRQDPGLGLRLIYFSYDVKMKEKGDIPEGYSVSREKKERFSLILESASTNQTSMYLCASIPSVGGSYNEQFFGPGTRLTVL.